This T cell receptor beta chain was recorded in a study of T cell responses to AZD1222 COVID-19 vaccine. With regard to this clone: Its specificity is unknown.

J gave up 7 bases and V 8 bases, and 8 bases lay outside the gene matches. The V gene's germline CDR1 is PRHDT and CDR2 FYEKMQ (reference sequence). The CDR3 extends over 13 amino acids. Using immunoSEQ multiplex PCR, the repertoire was profiled, and TCRdb retains in-frame clones only, with some absent. The data contain approximately 200,000 clones, almost 95% of them seen just once; the ten biggest clones take up roughly 9.8%. Overall study results and limits: With dominance at 160-218 and 743-854, vaccine-associated CD4 TCRs spanned spike. Donors skewed white British and female; clonal diversity was possibly underestimated. There were repertoire samples only from the period after the peak T cell response. Of the AZD1222 recipients, only five to seven were seropositive at baseline.

V and J are TRBV13 and TRBJ2-1, with TRBD2 matching over 7 bases. The sample consisted of peripheral blood, taken on day 0 of AZD1222 vaccination. This receptor was taken from an adult in good health. The CDR3 DNA sequence: TGTGCCAGCCGGAGTAGGGAGGGTAATGAGCAGTTCTTC. Protein product: CASRSREGNEQFF.